These T cell receptor beta chains were read from a single sample in a study of blood T cell repertoires in COVID-19. Method: immunoSEQ multiplex PCR; TCRdb's copy keeps in-frame clones and lacks some. Of 150,000 to 200,000 clones listed, around four fifths are singletons. Sequencing was carried out using peripheral blood. The source of these receptors is a human donor with acute or convalescent COVID-19. The donor label of this sample is uncertain. Both conserved end residues are part of each CDR3. A D gene is named only where the DNA matches it firmly. Clone size is given for some rows only: seen once, a few or many times, or a class if the clone is expanded.

d_call clone_size j_call v_call cdr3_length cdr3_aa cdr3_nt
TRBD1 . TRBJ2-7 TRBV18 16 CASSAQSGTGLEEQYF TGTGCCAGCTCAGCACAATCCGGGACAGGGTTGGAGGAGCAGTACTTC
. . TRBJ1-5 TRBV6-6 16 CASGRTQGTGNQPQHF TGTGCCAGCGGAAGAACACAGGGTACGGGCAATCAGCCCCAGCATTTT
. . TRBJ2-7 TRBV25-1 14 CASSADRFEYEQYF TGTGCCAGCAGTGCCGACAGATTCGAGTACGAGCAGTACTTC
TRBD1 once TRBJ2-2 TRBV9 16 CASSARQGNFAGELFF TGTGCCAGCAGCGCTAGACAGGGGAATTTTGCCGGGGAGCTGTTTTTT
. . TRBJ1-1 TRBV5-5 17 CASSLDPRGVMNTEAFF TGTGCCAGCAGCTTGGACCCCAGGGGAGTGATGAACACTGAAGCTTTCTTT
TRBD1 . TRBJ2-2 TRBV19 15 CASSIRQGTTGELFF TGTGCCAGTAGTATCAGACAGGGGACCACCGGGGAGCTGTTTTTT
. . TRBJ1-2 TRBV6-1 14 CASSDVGGVYGYTF TGTGCCAGCAGTGATGTGGGGGGGGTCTATGGCTACACCTTC
. . TRBJ2-2 TRBV5-4 15 CASSLGQKNTGELFF TGTGCCAGCAGCTTGGGACAGAAGAACACCGGGGAGCTGTTTTTT
. . TRBJ2-2 TRBV7-9 16 CASSFFRQGNTGELFF TGTGCCAGCAGCTTCTTCCGTCAGGGGAACACCGGGGAGCTGTTTTTT
TRBD1 . TRBJ2-1 TRBV18 14 CASSRMTGGNEQFF TGTGCCAGCTCAAGGATGACAGGGGGCAATGAGCAGTTCTTC
. . TRBJ2-1 TRBV6-2/TRBV6-3 12 CASSYRYNEQFF TGTGCCAGCAGTTACCGGTACAATGAGCAGTTCTTC
. once TRBJ2-5 TRBV5-5 12 CASSLRGETQYF TGTGCCAGCAGCCTCCGCGGCGAGACCCAGTACTTC
. . TRBJ1-5 TRBV24-1 16 CATSDPPRQENQPQHF TGTGCCACCAGTGATCCGCCACGACAGGAAAATCAGCCCCAGCATTTT
TRBD2 . TRBJ2-1 TRBV4-3 17 CASSQEPGLAGRNEQFF TGCGCCAGCAGCCAGGAGCCGGGACTAGCGGGCCGCAATGAGCAGTTCTTC
. . TRBJ1-6 TRBV28 16 CASSLFPRRGNSPLHF TGTGCCAGCAGTTTATTCCCCCGACGGGGGAATTCACCCCTCCACTTT
TRBD1 . TRBJ2-2 TRBV30 15 CAWRTGQTNTGELFF TGTGCCTGGAGAACGGGACAGACAAACACCGGGGAGCTGTTTTTT
. . TRBJ2-7 TRBV5-4 15 CASSAYGRAPYEQYF TGTGCCAGCAGCGCCTACGGGCGGGCCCCCTACGAGCAGTACTTC
. . TRBJ2-5 TRBV10-2 14 CASSGAGLMETQYF TGCGCCAGCAGTGGGGCGGGATTGATGGAGACCCAGTACTTC
. . TRBJ1-4 TRBV2 15 CASSVDGLGGEKLFF TGTGCCAGCAGTGTAGACGGACTAGGGGGGGAAAAACTGTTTTTT
. once TRBJ1-4 TRBV7-9 15 CASSSRLTVNEKLFF TGTGCCAGCAGCTCCCGGCTCACAGTCAATGAAAAACTGTTTTTT
. few TRBJ1-2 TRBV5-1 13 CASSLSGTGGYTF TGCGCCAGCAGCTTGTCGGGAACCGGGGGCTACACCTTC
TRBD2 . TRBJ2-7 TRBV4-1 19 CASSQEKGLAGVDSYEQYF TGCGCCAGCAGCCAAGAGAAGGGACTAGCGGGAGTAGACTCCTACGAGCAGTACTTC
. . TRBJ1-4 TRBV7-9 14 CASSLEEVGEKLFF TGTGCCAGCAGCTTAGAAGAGGTTGGGGAAAAACTGTTTTTT
TRBD2 . TRBJ2-5 TRBV7-2 15 CASSFAAGGQETQYF TGTGCCAGCAGCTTTGCAGCGGGAGGGCAAGAGACCCAGTACTTC
. . TRBJ2-6 TRBV27 16 CASSLMRRSGANVLTF TGTGCCAGCAGTTTAATGAGGCGCTCTGGGGCCAACGTCCTGACTTTC
. . TRBJ2-7 TRBV30 12 CAWSGTVYEQYF TGTGCCTGGAGTGGGACAGTCTACGAGCAGTACTTC
. . TRBJ2-7 TRBV19 17 CASSIMGGLASPYEQYF TGTGCCAGTAGTATAATGGGGGGTTTGGCCAGTCCCTACGAGCAGTACTTC
. . TRBJ2-1 TRBV5-5 15 CASSLAPRSYNEQFF TGTGCCAGCAGCTTGGCCCCCAGATCCTACAATGAGCAGTTCTTC